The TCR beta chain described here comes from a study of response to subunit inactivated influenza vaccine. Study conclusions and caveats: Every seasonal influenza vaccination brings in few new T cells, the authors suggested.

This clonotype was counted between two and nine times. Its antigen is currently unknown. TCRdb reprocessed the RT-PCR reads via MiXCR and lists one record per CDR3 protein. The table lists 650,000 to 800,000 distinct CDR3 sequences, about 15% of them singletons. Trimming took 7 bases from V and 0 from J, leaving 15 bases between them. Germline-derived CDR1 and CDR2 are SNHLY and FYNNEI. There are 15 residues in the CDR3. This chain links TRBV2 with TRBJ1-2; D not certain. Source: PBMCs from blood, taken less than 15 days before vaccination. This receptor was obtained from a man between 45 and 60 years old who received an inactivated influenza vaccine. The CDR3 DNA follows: TGTGCCAGCATATTAGGAACAGCCTCTAACTATGGCTACACCTTC. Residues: CASILGTASNYGYTF.